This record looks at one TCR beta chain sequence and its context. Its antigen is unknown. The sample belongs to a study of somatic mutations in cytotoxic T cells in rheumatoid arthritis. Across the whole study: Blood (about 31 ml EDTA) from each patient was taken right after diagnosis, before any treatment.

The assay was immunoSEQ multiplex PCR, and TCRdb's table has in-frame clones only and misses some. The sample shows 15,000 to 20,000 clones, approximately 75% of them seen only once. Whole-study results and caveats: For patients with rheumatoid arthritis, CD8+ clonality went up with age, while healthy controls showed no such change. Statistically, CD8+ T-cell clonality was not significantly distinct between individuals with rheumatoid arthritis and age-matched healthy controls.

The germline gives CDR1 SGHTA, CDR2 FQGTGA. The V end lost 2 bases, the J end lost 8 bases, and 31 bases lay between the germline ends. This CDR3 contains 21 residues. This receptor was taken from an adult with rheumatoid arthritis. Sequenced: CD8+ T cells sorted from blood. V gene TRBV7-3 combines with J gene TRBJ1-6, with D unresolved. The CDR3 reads CASSLLYAKIQKRRSDSPLHF. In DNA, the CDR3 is TGTGCCAGCAGCTTATTGTACGCCAAAATCCAAAAACGTAGGTCGGATTCACCCCTCCACTTT.